The entry that follows covers one T cell receptor beta chain sequence. Its antigen is unidentified. Researchers ran the PCR with 60 Vbeta and 13 Jbeta primers. TCRdb's table, derived via immunoSEQ multiplex PCR, lists solely in-frame clones and lacks some. The sample includes roughly 200,000 clones, under 9.5% of them seen just once. Nominal health characterized the donors when sampled, though unrecorded immune exposures were likely. The data stem from a study of cytomegalovirus exposure and HLA in healthy donors. Study-wide findings and caveats: Some segments of the V type, notably TRBV6-2 and TRBV6-3, were excluded as indistinguishable.

CDR1 KGHSH and CDR2 LQKENI come from the germline V gene. The V and J ends lost 3 bases and 5 bases, in that order; junction bases with no gene match: 3. This CDR3 is built from 15 residues. V and J are TRBV18 and TRBJ1-5; the match to TRBD1 covers 11 bases. The source of this sequence is a woman younger than 45 in good health and CMV-seropositive. Sequenced material: PBMCs. CDR3 amino acids: CASSPGQGAYQPQHF. The CDR3 coding sequence is TGTGCCAGCTCACCCGGACAGGGGGCATATCAGCCCCAGCATTTT.